This T cell receptor beta chain was observed in a study of long-term antiretroviral therapy in people with HIV. The CDR3 runs to 12 residues. Germline CDR1 is MDHEN and CDR2 is SYDVKM. V dropped 0 bases and J dropped 7 bases, with 6 bases sitting between them. About this clone itself: Antigen specificity is unknown.

General study results and limits: Repertoires looked antigen-experienced, with only a slight naive shift after ART. Post-ART diversity increased but stayed below transplant donor controls.

It was version v3.0 of the immunoSEQ assay that was run at survey level. The method was immunoSEQ multiplex PCR; TCRdb's version includes in-frame clones alone and lacks a portion of them. The sample has 9,500 to 12,000 clones; approximately 85% are singletons. The sample consisted of unsorted PBMCs, taken 1.8 years after starting antiretroviral therapy. This chain uses TRBV28 with TRBJ1-1; the D is unclear. The source is a middle-aged man with HIV. The CDR3 sequence is CASSLWGNEAFF. CDR3 in DNA: TGTGCCAGCAGTTTATGGGGGAATGAAGCTTTCTTT. Full variable domain (outside the CDR3, taken from reference TRBV28 and TRBJ1-1): DVKVTQSSRYLVKRTGEKVFLECVQDMDHENMFWYRQDPGLGLRLIYFSYDVKMKEKGDIPEGYSVSREKKERFSLILESASTNQTSMYLCASSLWGNEAFFGQGTRLTVV.